This TCR beta chain was recovered during a study of cytomegalovirus exposure and HLA in healthy donors. Turning to this clone: Antigen specificity is unknown.

The primer mix had 60 Vbeta and 13 Jbeta primers. Data came from immunoSEQ multiplex PCR; TCRdb stores just in-frame clones and leaves some out. The sample includes roughly 190,000 clones, around 80% of them seen just once. The CDR3 has 12 residues. The V gene lost 2 bases and the J gene lost 2 bases, with 3 bases spanning the gap. The V gene's germline CDR1 is SGHAT and CDR2 FQDESV (reference sequence). Whole-study results and caveats: The study put 150 or so TCR beta chains on its list as cytomegalovirus-associated.

The clonotype was recovered from a man aged 40-55 years in good health and CMV-seropositive. The V and J genes are TRBV11-1 and TRBJ1-2; D is unresolved. Sequencing used PBMCs. This CDR3 reads CASSLSNYGYTF. In DNA form, the CDR3 reads TGTGCCAGCAGCTTATCGAACTATGGCTACACCTTC. Full variable domain (rest looked up from reference TRBV11-1 and TRBJ1-2): EAEVAQSPRYKITEKSQAVAFWCDPISGHATLYWYRQILGQGPELLVQFQDESVVDDSQLPKDRFSAERLKGVDSTLKIQPAELGDSAMYLCASSLSNYGYTFGSGTRLTVV.